The sequence of this TCR beta chain was determined in a study of blood T cell repertoires in COVID-19. Per the authors' pipeline: Researchers report that nucleated cell counts were estimated from reference gene primer amplification. Assay used: immunoSEQ multiplex PCR; TCRdb lists only in-frame clones, some missing. V and J calls and clone size come straight from that table; D and trimming were deduced from the DNA. Here the sample spans 200,000 to 250,000 clones, 86% being singletons. Germline CDR1 and CDR2: LGHNT and FRNRAP. CDR3 length: 14 residues. V gave up 2 bases and J gave up 7 bases, with 14 bases separating them. This clone was counted a single time.

The sample consisted of peripheral blood. The receptor was derived from a woman between 50 and 59 years old with COVID-19, enrolled during active disease. The chain couples TRBV12-5 to TRBJ1-1, with D uncertain. DNA for the CDR3: TGTGCTAGTGGTTTGTCCCCAGGTGATGGTGAAGCTTTCTTT. Residues: CASGLSPGDGEAFF.